The 25 T cell receptor beta chains in this list originate from one sample, sequenced in a study of cytomegalovirus exposure and HLA in healthy donors (dated by TCRdb to the late 2010s). Library prep was done by the immunoSEQ multiplex PCR assay. For the multiplex PCR, a mixture combining 60 forward primers for TCR Vbeta segments and 13 reverse primers for TCR Jbeta segments was used. The table comes from immuneACCESS by way of TCRdb, which keeps in-frame sequences with V and J called. Part of the clones is missing from these tables; in studies checked, under half for an unresolved V gene and the rest for unknown reasons. This sample comprises over 150,000 clones, 80% of them detected only once. The ten largest clones capture around 4.5% of the sample. Sequencing used PBMCs. The receptors derive from a man aged 25-45 years in good health and CMV-seronegative.

CDR3 amino acids: CASSYSRQGLYNEQFF. For the CDR3, the DNA is TGTGCCAGCAGTTACTCGAGGCAGGGCCTCTACAATGAGCAGTTCTTC. The chain links TRBV6-6 to TRBJ2-1, with D possibly being TRBD1 (5 bases). CDR3 length equals 16 residues. Trimming cost V 0 bases and J 3 bases, with 12 bases left between them. The germline gives CDR1 MNHNY, CDR2 SVGAGI (reference sequence).

The chain links TRBV7-3 to TRBJ1-1; possible D gene TRBD1, 5 bases. V was clipped by 1 base and J by 1 base, with 13 bases between them. The CDR3 extends over 16 amino acids. Germline V lookup: CDR1 SGHTA, CDR2 FQGTGA. CDR3 sequence: CASSLKMVRENTEAFF. Here the CDR3 DNA reads TGTGCCAGCAGCTTAAAGATGGTCAGGGAGAACACTGAAGCTTTCTTT.

The chain employs TRBV5-1 and TRBJ1-2; D may be TRBD1 (6 bases). V lost 1 base to trimming and J lost 6 bases, with 16 bases between them. CDR3 size: 15 residues. Germline values: CDR1 SGHRS, CDR2 YFSETQ. The DNA for the CDR3 is TGCGCCAGCAGCTTGACTGGGGACACTTCGAATGGCTACACCTTC. Its translation is CASSLTGDTSNGYTF.

The J gene is TRBJ2-1, the V gene TRBV29-1; possibly TRBD2 for D (6 bases). CDR1 SQVTM and CDR2 ANQGSEA come from the germline V gene. This CDR3 has 15 amino acids. Deletions cut 3 bases from V and 0 bases from J, with 12 bases between. The CDR3 protein is CSVERRGNSYNEQFF. In DNA, the CDR3 is TGCAGCGTTGAGCGCCGGGGGAACTCCTACAATGAGCAGTTCTTC.

This rearrangement joins TRBV9 to TRBJ2-3; D not certain. V lost 0 bases to trimming and J lost 4 bases, with 3 bases between them. This CDR3 comprises 12 residues. Germline V gives CDR1 SGDLS, CDR2 YYNGEE. This chain's CDR3 is CASSVGADTQYF. The CDR3, as DNA: TGTGCCAGCAGCGTAGGAGCAGATACGCAGTATTTT.

This clone turned up a few times. The sample carries other DNA sequences with the same CDR3. This rearrangement joins TRBV11-2 to TRBJ2-1; the D gene is possibly TRBD1 (5 bases). CDR1 is SGHAT, CDR2 FQNNGV, per germline. The CDR3 length is 12 residues. V dropped 5 bases and J dropped 6 bases, with 8 bases sitting between them. The CDR3 nucleotides read TGTGCCAGCAGCCCCCAGGGCAATGAGCAGTTCTTC. Translated, it gives CASSPQGNEQFF.

The J gene is TRBJ1-4, the V gene TRBV7-6; D not certain. Between the trimmed V and J ends, which lost 7 bases and 7 bases, there was a span of 19 bases. Looked up from germline, CDR1 is SGHVS and CDR2 is FNYEAQ. The CDR3 consists of 15 residues. CDR3 bases: TGTGCCAGCACCCCCGACGAGGGAATAGGTGAAAAACTGTTTTTT. This translates into CASTPDEGIGEKLFF.

CDR3 sequence: CASSVGDIQNTEAFF. The DNA of the CDR3 is TGTGCCAGCAGCGTAGGAGACATCCAGAACACTGAAGCTTTCTTT. V and J are TRBV9 and TRBJ1-1; D is undetermined. CDR1 and CDR2 from the germline V gene are SGDLS and YYNGEE. V was shortened by 0 bases and J by 1 base, with 10 bases between the two germline ends. The CDR3 spans 15 residues.

This clone was counted only a few times. The chain combines TRBV9 with TRBJ2-5; 8 bases map to TRBD1. The closer fit of TRBJ2-7 to the DNA end suggests the J call may be wrong. The length of the CDR3 is 14 residues. CDR1 is SGDLS and CDR2 is YYNGEE in the germline V gene. The CDR3 here is CASSGPGGEDEQYF. The CDR3 DNA reads TGTGCCAGCAGCGGGCCAGGGGGCGAGGACGAGCAGTACTTC.

The V call is TRBV5-6, the J call TRBJ1-1; D gene ambiguous. Germline V CDR1 and CDR2: SGHDT, YYEEEE. Between the trimmed V and J ends, which lost 0 bases and 0 bases, there was a span of 9 bases. The CDR3 length is 15 residues. CDR3 amino acids: CASSLDPYMNTEAFF. CDR3 DNA: TGTGCCAGCAGCTTGGACCCGTACATGAACACTGAAGCTTTCTTT. Filled out from reference TRBV5-6 and TRBJ1-1, the complete variable domain reads DAGVTQSPTHLIKTRGQQVTLRCSPKSGHDTVSWYQQALGQGPQFIFQYYEEEERQRGNFPDRFSGHQFPNYSSELNVNALLLGDSALYLCASSLDPYMNTEAFFGQGTRLTVV.

This clone was detected many times. The chain uses TRBV28 and TRBJ2-2; TRBD2 matches at 8 bases. From germline, CDR1 is MDHEN and CDR2 SYDVKM. The trim removed 6 bases at V and 7 bases at J, leaving 7 bases unmatched. The CDR3 is 14 residues long. The CDR3, as DNA: TGTGCCAGCAGCCAGACTAGCGCCAGCGGGGAGCTGTTTTTT. Its protein is CASSQTSASGELFF.

As to this clone: The same CDR3 can be traced to other DNA sequences in this sample. The chain has TRBV2 and TRBJ1-1; 7 bases agree with TRBD1. Germline loops: CDR1 SNHLY, CDR2 FYNNEI. The V segment lost 6 bases and the J segment 6 bases; nucleotides outside the gene matches: 10. The length of the CDR3 is 14 residues. The CDR3 here is CASRRTGWRPEAFF. The DNA of the CDR3 is TGTGCCAGCAGGAGGACAGGATGGAGGCCTGAAGCTTTCTTT.

This chain uses TRBV5-1 with TRBJ2-1, with 16 bases fitting TRBD2. After removal of 0 bases from V and 0 bases from J, the junction contained 6 bases not matched to a gene. This CDR3 has 20 amino acids. Germline lookup yields CDR1 SGHRS and CDR2 YFSETQ. In DNA, the CDR3 is TGCGCCAGCAGCTTGGCCCCGGGACTAGCGGGAGGGAGCTCCTACAATGAGCAGTTCTTC. Its translation: CASSLAPGLAGGSSYNEQFF.

This clone appeared a single time. The chain links TRBV25-1 to TRBJ2-3; 7 bases map to TRBD1. Germline CDR1 and CDR2: MGHDK and SYGVNS. J gave up 5 bases and V 4 bases, and 3 bases lay outside the gene matches. This CDR3 has 13 amino acids. The CDR3 sequence: CASSGSGGDTQYF. The CDR3 DNA reads as TGTGCCAGCAGTGGCTCAGGGGGAGATACGCAGTATTTT.

The J gene is TRBJ2-7, the V gene TRBV6-6; D remains unclear. In germline, CDR1 is MNHNY, CDR2 SVGAGI (reference sequence). The V and J ends lost 2 bases and 2 bases respectively, with 7 bases between them. This CDR3 has 13 residues. The DNA for the CDR3 is TGTGCCAGCAGTTACCGGAGCGCCTACGAGCAGTACTTC. This sequence encodes CASSYRSAYEQYF.

The chain employs TRBV6-5 and TRBJ2-5; 7 bases map to TRBD1. The V gene end was trimmed by 6 bases and the J gene end by 5 bases; junction bases not matched to a gene: 12. This CDR3 region has 15 residues. Germline loops: CDR1 MNHEY, CDR2 SVGAGI. The CDR3 region is CASSPLAGGEETQYF. The CDR3 DNA is TGTGCCAGCAGCCCCCTCGCAGGGGGAGAGGAGACCCAGTACTTC.

The chain is built from TRBV6-5 and TRBJ1-2; D is perhaps TRBD1 (6 bases). V shed 6 bases and J shed 2 bases, with 16 bases lying between them. CDR3 length: 15 amino acids. CDR1 is MNHEY and CDR2 is SVGAGI in the germline V gene. The CDR3 DNA is TGTGCCAGCAGGACAACAGGGCTGACGAACTATGGCTACACCTTC. This encodes CASRTTGLTNYGYTF.

This chain uses TRBV5-1 with TRBJ2-7; 12 positions match TRBD2. Germline V gene lookup returns CDR1 SGHRS and CDR2 YFSETQ. The CDR3 loop spans 14 amino acids. The V and J ends lost 0 bases and 6 bases, in that order; junction bases with no gene match: 1. CDR3 protein: CASSLGLAGAEQYF. The CDR3 DNA follows: TGCGCCAGCAGCTTGGGACTAGCGGGAGCCGAGCAGTACTTC.

The chain carries TRBV11-3 and TRBJ2-2, with TRBD2 matching over 7 bases. Trimming took 2 bases from V and 6 from J; bases not matched to a gene: 6. Germline CDR1 is SGHNT and CDR2 is YENEEA. This CDR3 contains 15 residues. CDR3 bases: TGTGCCAGCAGCTTACTGGCGGGAGTTGCCGGGGAGCTGTTTTTT. Its protein is CASSLLAGVAGELFF.

This clone was found once. The chain recombines TRBV27 with TRBJ2-1, with TRBD2 as a possible D gene (5 bases). The V gene lost 5 bases and the J gene lost 5 bases, with 16 bases spanning the gap. The germline V gene encodes CDR1 MNHEY and CDR2 SMNVEV (reference sequence). This CDR3 is built from 15 residues. The CDR3 region has the DNA TGTGCCAGCAGTCCCGAAGCGGTCCTAGACAATGAGCAGTTCTTC. Its protein product is CASSPEAVLDNEQFF.

V usage is TRBV11-2 and J usage is TRBJ1-2; tentatively, D is TRBD1 (6 bases). This CDR3 is built from 13 residues. Germline V gene lookup returns CDR1 SGHAT and CDR2 FQNNGV. With 5 bases removed from V and 8 bases from J, the gap between germline ends came to 15 bases. CDR3 DNA: TGTGCCAGCAGCCAGGGGCAAATGGAAGGCTACACCTTC. This translates into CASSQGQMEGYTF.

The J gene is TRBJ2-7, the V gene TRBV7-3; D is possibly TRBD2 (5 bases). Trimming took 1 base from V and 4 from J, leaving 14 bases between them. CDR3 length equals 15 residues. Germline V lookup: CDR1 SGHTA, CDR2 FQGTGA. CDR3 in amino acids: CASSLSVGAGYEQYF. The CDR3, as DNA: TGTGCCAGCAGCTTAAGTGTGGGAGCCGGATACGAGCAGTACTTC. Based on the CDR3 plus reference TRBV7-3 and TRBJ2-7, the full variable domain is GAGVSQTPSNKVTEKGKYVELRCDPISGHTALYWYRQSLGQGPEFLIYFQGTGAADDSGLPNDRFFAVRPEGSVSTLKIQRTERGDSAVYLCASSLSVGAGYEQYFGPGTRLTVT.

V and J are TRBV30 and TRBJ2-7, with D possibly TRBD2 on 6 matching bases. This CDR3 region has 13 residues. Looked up from germline, CDR1 is GTSNPN and CDR2 is SVGIG (reference sequence). Trimming removed 0 bases from V and 3 bases from J, with 9 bases in between. CDR3 in amino acids: CAWSVASVYEQYF. The CDR3 coding sequence is TGTGCCTGGAGTGTAGCTAGCGTCTACGAGCAGTACTTC. The whole variable domain, remainder taken from reference TRBV30 and TRBJ2-7, is SQTIHQWPATLVQPVGSPLSLECTVEGTSNPNLYWYRQAAGRGLQLLFYSVGIGQISSEVPQNLSASRPQDRQFILSSKKLLLSDSGFYLCAWSVASVYEQYFGPGTRLTVT.

This rearrangement joins TRBV11-2 to TRBJ2-5; 7 bases map to TRBD1. V shed 6 bases and J 1 base; nucleotides not matched to a gene: 8. The V gene's germline CDR1 is SGHAT and CDR2 FQNNGV. CDR3 length: 15 residues. The CDR3 region is CASSSGTEFQETQYF. In DNA, the CDR3 is TGTGCCAGCAGTTCCGGGACAGAGTTCCAAGAGACCCAGTACTTC. The whole variable domain, filled in from reference TRBV11-2 and TRBJ2-5, reads EAGVAQSPRYKIIEKRQSVAFWCNPISGHATLYWYQQILGQGPKLLIQFQNNGVVDDSQLPKDRFSAERLKGVDSTLKIQPAKLEDSAVYLCASSSGTEFQETQYFGPGTRLLVL.

This clone was observed a single time. The V gene is TRBV7-6, the J gene TRBJ1-6, with 9 bases matching TRBD1. In germline, CDR1 is SGHVS, CDR2 FNYEAQ. The CDR3 has 15 amino acids. The trim removed 5 bases at V and 7 bases at J, leaving 6 bases unmatched. In DNA form, the CDR3 reads TGTGCCAGCAGCCCCCAACAGGGGGCGAATTCACCCCTCCACTTT. This sequence encodes CASSPQQGANSPLHF.